What follows are 26 T cell receptor beta chains derived from one specimen sequenced in a study of breast tumors, draining lymph nodes, adjacent tissues. One entry per CDR3 protein results from TCRdb running MiXCR on the multiplex PCR reads. The top ten hold around 4.4% of the sample, which has about 200,000 distinct CDR3 sequences, 31% seen once. Samples came from axillary lymph nodes draining the breast cancer. Input material: axillary lymph node tissue. These receptors originate from a female donor with breast cancer. Some clones in this sample may be carry-over from other donors' samples.

Notes on this clonotype: At one of its ends the junction is not consistent with the germline gene, which may arise from a read error. The CDR3 DNA reads TGCGCCAGCAGCGCCCGACTAGCAAAAGACACCCAGTACTTC. Its protein product is CASSARLAKDTQYF. The rearrangement links TRBV5-1 to TRBJ2-5, with 7 bases aligning to TRBD2. The CDR3 totals 14 residues. Germline V gene sequence: CDR1 SGHRS, CDR2 YFSETQ.

This clonotype has ten or more counts. The rearrangement uses TRBV5-6 and TRBJ1-2; a possible D gene is TRBD1 (5 bases). The germline gives CDR1 SGHDT, CDR2 YYEEEE. CDR3 size: 15 residues. V was clipped by 6 bases and J by 6 bases, with 21 bases between them. The CDR3 spells CASTTLGTREDGYTF. CDR3 coding DNA: TGTGCCAGCACCACCCTGGGGACTCGGGAGGATGGCTACACCTTC.

The sample holds many counts of this clonotype. Just one base apart from a much larger clone, this may be a read error. The CDR3 loop reads CASSPQTGFTYSPLHF. The CDR3 DNA sequence: TGTGCCAGCAGTCCCCAGACAGGGTTCACATATTCACCCCTCCACTTT. The chain uses TRBV6-6 and TRBJ1-6; 7 nucleotides agree with TRBD1. J lost 8 bases, V lost 5 bases, and 12 bases had no gene match. CDR1 and CDR2 from the germline V gene are MNHNY and SVGAGI (reference sequence). The CDR3 sequence is 16 residues long.

This clonotype has only a few counts. The V call is TRBV6-5, the J call TRBJ1-1, with 9 positions matching TRBD1. Germline-derived CDR1 and CDR2 are MNHEY and SVGAGI. Trimming took 9 bases from V and 3 from J; bases not matched to a gene: 11. This CDR3 has 15 residues. CDR3 bases: TGTGCCAGGAAGATATCGGGACAGGGAGACACTGAAGCTTTCTTT. Translated: CARKISGQGDTEAFF.

V and J are TRBV5-1 and TRBJ1-4, with D perhaps matching TRBD1 (6 bases). Trimming pared 3 bases from V and 8 bases from J, leaving 14 bases between. There are 14 residues in the CDR3. Per the germline V gene, CDR1 is SGHRS and CDR2 is YFSETQ. The CDR3 bases are TGCGCCAGCAGCTCTCCCGGGCAGGGGGAAAAACTGTTTTTT. Translation gives CASSSPGQGEKLFF.

This clonotype was counted at least ten times. This chain links TRBV2 with TRBJ2-1; TRBD1 matches at 7 bases. Germline CDR1 SNHLY, CDR2 FYNNEI. V shed 6 bases, J shed 2 bases, and the junction held 7 bases outside the gene matches. The CDR3 has 15 residues. The CDR3 nucleotides read TGTGCCAGCAGGATCGACAGGGCAGCCTACAATGAGCAGTTCTTC. Translated, it gives CASRIDRAAYNEQFF. Full variable domain (remainder filled in from reference TRBV2 and TRBJ2-1): EPEVTQTPSHQVTQMGQEVILRCVPISNHLYFYWYRQILGQKVEFLVSFYNNEISEKSEIFDDQFSVERPDGSNFTLKIRSTKLEDSAMYFCASRIDRAAYNEQFFGPGTRLTVL.

Ten or more counts support this clonotype. The chain joins TRBV7-9 to TRBJ1-5, with D maybe TRBD1 (5 bases). The CDR3 has 15 residues. V shed 6 bases and J shed 5 bases, with 17 bases lying between them. The germline V gene encodes CDR1 SEHNR and CDR2 FQNEAQ (reference sequence). The CDR3 region is CASSSDSFYYQPQHF. CDR3 coding DNA: TGTGCCAGCAGTTCAGACAGCTTCTACTATCAGCCCCAGCATTTT.

In this sample, this clonotype turned up many times. A read error is possible here, since a much larger clone lies one base away. V and J are TRBV7-9 and TRBJ2-3, with unresolved D. This CDR3 region has 12 residues. Trimming stripped 0 bases from V and 4 bases from J, with 2 bases between. In germline, CDR1 is SEHNR, CDR2 FQNEAQ (reference sequence). The CDR3 sequence is CASSLAPDTQYF. CDR3 DNA: TGTGCCAGCAGCTTAGCGCCAGATACGCAGTATTTT.

This clonotype was picked up a small number of times. This sequence joins TRBV5-4 and TRBJ2-5, with 8 nucleotides matching TRBD2. CDR3 length: 17 residues. The V gene end was trimmed by 4 bases and the J gene end by 1 base; junction bases not matched to a gene: 12. Germline V CDR1 and CDR2: SGHNT, YYREEE (reference sequence). The CDR3 DNA sequence: TGTGCCAGCAGCCCTGGGACTACCGGGGGGGGCCAAGAGACCCAGTACTTC. It specifies CASSPGTTGGGQETQYF. Variable domain in full (rest from reference TRBV5-4 and TRBJ2-5): ETGVTQSPTHLIKTRGQQVTLRCSSQSGHNTVSWYQQALGQGPQFIFQYYREEENGRGNFPPRFSGLQFPNYSSELNVNALELDDSALYLCASSPGTTGGGQETQYFGPGTRLLVL.

This clonotype was found many times. This chain joins TRBV20-1 and TRBJ2-6; 8 bases align to TRBD1. The V and J ends lost 2 bases and 2 bases, in that order; junction bases with no gene match: 5. Germline values: CDR1 DFQATT, CDR2 SNEGSKA (reference sequence). CDR3 length: 16 amino acids. The CDR3 sequence: CSARNRGQAGANVLTF. The CDR3 nucleotides read TGCAGTGCTAGAAATCGGGGACAGGCTGGGGCCAACGTCCTGACTTTC.

The chain couples TRBV6-1 to TRBJ1-2; the D gene is possibly TRBD1 (5 bases). The V gene's germline CDR1 is MNHNS and CDR2 SASEGT. Trimming removed 5 bases at V and 1 base at J, with 20 bases between. There are 17 residues in the CDR3. As DNA, the CDR3 is TGTGCCAGCAGTACCGCCCGGGGCGGGGCAAATAACTATGGCTACACCTTC. It specifies CASSTARGGANNYGYTF.

This clonotype showed up many times. V is TRBV7-2 and J is TRBJ2-3; D is unclear. Germline CDR1 reads SGHTA; CDR2 reads FQGNSA. Trimming shortened V by 4 bases and J by 9 bases, and 8 bases separated the two germline ends. The CDR3 loop spans 11 amino acids. The CDR3, as DNA: TGTGCCAGCAGCTCTATGGGGACGCAGTATTTT. This encodes CASSSMGTQYF.

This clonotype was found many times. This chain connects TRBV6-6 to TRBJ2-7, with 10 bases lining up with TRBD1. This CDR3 has 14 residues. From germline, CDR1 is MNHNY and CDR2 SVGAGI (reference sequence). V lost 5 bases, J lost 5 bases, and 6 bases stayed unmatched. The CDR3 region has the DNA TGTGCCAGCAGTGTAGAGGACAGGGGGGACGAGCAGTACTTC. Residues: CASSVEDRGDEQYF.

This clonotype was recorded many times. The V gene is TRBV25-1, the J gene TRBJ1-6, with a weak D call TRBD1 (6 bases). Trimming removed 9 bases from V and 7 bases from J, with 16 bases in between. Germline V gene sequence: CDR1 MGHDK, CDR2 SYGVNS. This CDR3 contains 14 residues. The CDR3 DNA reads TGTGCCAGTAGCCTCACAGGGTACAATTCACCCCTCCACTTT. This sequence encodes CASSLTGYNSPLHF. The entire variable domain, with the rest obtained from reference TRBV25-1 and TRBJ1-6, is as follows: EADIYQTPRYLVIGTGKKITLECSQTMGHDKMYWYQQDPGMELHLIHYSYGVNSTEKGDLSSESTVSRIRTEHFPLTLESARPSHTSQYLCASSLTGYNSPLHFGNGTRLTVT.

Comments on this clonotype: It may be a read error: a sequence one base away is much more abundant. This rearrangement joins TRBV20-1 to TRBJ1-2; the match to TRBD1 covers 8 bases. The CDR3 covers 15 residues. J was trimmed by 5 bases and V by 3 bases; bases with no gene match: 11. The germline V gene encodes CDR1 DFQATT and CDR2 SNEGSKA (reference sequence). The CDR3 DNA sequence: TGCAGTGCTAGCCCTACGGTGGGACAGGCGTATGGCTACACCTTC. As protein: CSASPTVGQAYGYTF.

This clonotype was counted many times. The CDR3 DNA reads as TGTGCCAGCAGCTCAACCGGGTTGCCTGGAAACACCATATATTTT. Translation: CASSSTGLPGNTIYF. The genes are TRBV9 and TRBJ1-3, with no clear D. V dropped 4 bases and J dropped 2 bases, with 13 bases sitting between them. Germline CDR1 reads SGDLS; CDR2 reads YYNGEE. The length of the CDR3 is 15 residues.

As concerns this clonotype: A single base separates this from a much larger clone, so it may be a read error. CDR3 sequence: CASAGVRDPQLTQYF. The CDR3 DNA is TGTGCCAGCGCCGGGGTGCGGGACCCTCAATTGACCCAGTACTTC. V usage is TRBV11-2 and J usage is TRBJ2-5; maybe TRBD2 (6 bases). Germline V lookup: CDR1 SGHAT, CDR2 FQNNGV. The CDR3 runs to 15 residues. Trimming cost V 8 bases and J 7 bases, with 23 bases left between them.

Turning to this clonotype: Since a much larger clone is just one base distant, this may be a read error. The J gene is TRBJ2-2, the V gene TRBV5-1, with a possible D match to TRBD2 (7 bases). Germline V gene data show CDR1 as SGHRS and CDR2 as YFSETQ. The CDR3 consists of 16 residues. CDR3 sequence: CTSSLGGASGSGELFF. DNA for the CDR3: TGCACCAGCAGCTTGGGGGGGGCGAGCGGTTCCGGGGAGCTGTTTTTT.

In its sample, this clonotype was seen many times. V and J are TRBV30 and TRBJ2-1; a weak D match, TRBD1 (6 bases). With 1 base removed from V and 6 bases from J, the gap between germline ends came to 10 bases. This CDR3 spans 13 amino acids. Germline V gene lookup returns CDR1 GTSNPN and CDR2 SVGIG (reference sequence). The CDR3 sequence is CAWSGQVRNEQFF. CDR3 bases: TGTGCCTGGAGTGGACAGGTGCGCAATGAGCAGTTCTTC.

Ten or more counts support this clonotype. V usage is TRBV10-3 and J usage is TRBJ2-5, with TRBD2 matching 7 bases. Germline V gene sequence: CDR1 ENHRY, CDR2 SYGVKD. The CDR3 has 14 residues. With V trimmed by 3 bases and J by 4 bases, 5 bases remained unmatched. CDR3 residues: CAISEQGLGETQYF. In DNA form, the CDR3 reads TGTGCCATCAGTGAACAAGGACTAGGAGAGACCCAGTACTTC.

This chain joins TRBV20-1 and TRBJ2-2; no clear D. Trimming pared 6 bases from V and 2 bases from J, leaving 19 bases between. Germline loops: CDR1 DFQATT, CDR2 SNEGSKA (reference sequence). CDR3 length: 16 residues. For the CDR3, the DNA is TGCAGTGCCAAGGCCCTAACGGCTACAAACACCGGGGAGCTGTTTTTT. Protein sequence: CSAKALTATNTGELFF.

The chain carries TRBV5-1 and TRBJ2-1; weak D call: TRBD2 (5 bases). The ends were cut back, 4 bases at V and 8 bases at J, with 16 bases in the middle. The germline gives CDR1 SGHRS, CDR2 YFSETQ. CDR3 length: 14 residues. The CDR3 region has the DNA TGCGCCAGCAGCGGGAGCTTTCAAGGCGATGAGCAGTTCTTC. Its protein product is CASSGSFQGDEQFF.

The chain has TRBV7-3 and TRBJ1-1, with D perhaps matching TRBD1 (5 bases). The CDR3 has 12 residues. Trimming shortened V by 4 bases and J by 11 bases, and 14 bases separated the two germline ends. CDR1 and CDR2 (germline): SGHTA, FQGTGA. The CDR3: CASSSGLGEAFF. Written as DNA, the CDR3 is TGTGCCAGCAGCTCCGGCCTAGGGGAGGCTTTCTTT.

This clonotype came up a few times. The DNA of the CDR3 is TGTGCCAGCAGTTCCGCTCAGGAGGGGTACGAGCAGTACTTC. As protein: CASSSAQEGYEQYF. The chain joins TRBV28 to TRBJ2-7, with D maybe TRBD2 (6 bases). CDR1 and CDR2 (germline): MDHEN, SYDVKM. V was cut by 4 bases and J by 4 bases, with 14 bases left in between. The CDR3 loop spans 14 amino acids.

The genes are TRBV19 and TRBJ2-1; 10 bases line up with TRBD2. The CDR3 contains 18 residues. The V gene's germline CDR1 is LNHDA and CDR2 SQIVND (reference sequence). The V segment lost 1 base and the J segment 0 bases; nucleotides outside the gene matches: 6. The CDR3 loop reads CASSIVGASGSSYNEQFF. CDR3 DNA sequence: TGTGCCAGTAGTATAGTAGGCGCTAGCGGGAGCTCCTACAATGAGCAGTTCTTC.

This clonotype was observed a few times. The rearrangement joins TRBV18 to TRBJ1-5, with 7 bases that match TRBD1. The germline V gene has CDR1 KGHSH and CDR2 LQKENI. The CDR3 runs to 14 residues. V was pared by 5 bases and J by 4 bases, with 5 bases of the junction left unmatched. The chain's CDR3 is CASSTQGKNQPQHF. The CDR3 DNA reads TGTGCCAGCTCAACACAGGGGAAGAATCAGCCCCAGCATTTT. The complete variable domain, with remaining parts taken from reference TRBV18 and TRBJ1-5, reads NAGVMQNPRHLVRRRGQEARLRCSPMKGHSHVYWYRQLPEEGLKFMVYLQKENIIDESGMPKERFSAEFPKEGPSILRIQQVVRGDSAAYFCASSTQGKNQPQHFGDGTRLSIL.